This TCR beta chain came from a study of CD8 T cells in Susac syndrome. V was cut by 7 bases and J by 9 bases, with 16 bases left in between. Germline loops: CDR1 LNHDA, CDR2 SQIVND (reference sequence). There are 13 residues in the CDR3. When the RNA was reverse transcribed, random hexamers were used with an input of about 0.45 to 1 ug. Amplification of TCR beta CDR3 spanned 54 Vbeta and 13 Jbeta via immunoSEQ multiplex PCR. A single record per CDR3 protein comes from TCRdb applying MiXCR to the immunoSEQ multiplex PCR reads. The sample has some 150,000 distinct CDR3 sequences; approximately 94% are singletons.

This chain links TRBV19 with TRBJ2-1, with D uncertain. This clonotype originated in a human donor in good health. Sequenced input: CD4+ T cells from PBMCs. In DNA form, the CDR3 reads TGTGCCAGTAATGGTAGCAAAAGAGGTGAGCAGTTCTTC. It translates to CASNGSKRGEQFF.